The T cell receptor (beta chain) under discussion was sequenced for a study of T cells after yellow fever vaccination. Per the germline V gene, CDR1 is SEHNR and CDR2 is FQNEAQ (reference sequence). This CDR3 region has 16 residues. V was clipped by 3 bases and J by 0 bases, with 11 bases between them. MiXCR, applied by TCRdb to the 5' RACE reads, yields one record per CDR3 protein. The sample has over 300,000 distinct CDR3 sequences; roughly 3.9% are singletons. This specimen consisted of PBMCs, obtained 5 days after the yellow fever booster vaccination. The chain carries TRBV7-9 and TRBJ1-4; D is ambiguous. The sequence came from a man between 18 and 35 years old who received the YFV17D yellow fever vaccine. In nucleotides, the CDR3 is TGTGCCAGCAGCTTCGGCAGGACCGCAACTAATGAAAAACTGTTTTTT. Translated: CASSFGRTATNEKLFF. Looking up the rest from reference TRBV7-9 and TRBJ1-4 gives the full variable domain: DTGVSQNPRHKITKRGQNVTFRCDPISEHNRLYWYRQTLGQGPEFLTYFQNEAQLEKSRLLSDRFSAERPKGSFSTLEIQRTEQGDSAMYLCASSFGRTATNEKLFFGSGTQLSVL.